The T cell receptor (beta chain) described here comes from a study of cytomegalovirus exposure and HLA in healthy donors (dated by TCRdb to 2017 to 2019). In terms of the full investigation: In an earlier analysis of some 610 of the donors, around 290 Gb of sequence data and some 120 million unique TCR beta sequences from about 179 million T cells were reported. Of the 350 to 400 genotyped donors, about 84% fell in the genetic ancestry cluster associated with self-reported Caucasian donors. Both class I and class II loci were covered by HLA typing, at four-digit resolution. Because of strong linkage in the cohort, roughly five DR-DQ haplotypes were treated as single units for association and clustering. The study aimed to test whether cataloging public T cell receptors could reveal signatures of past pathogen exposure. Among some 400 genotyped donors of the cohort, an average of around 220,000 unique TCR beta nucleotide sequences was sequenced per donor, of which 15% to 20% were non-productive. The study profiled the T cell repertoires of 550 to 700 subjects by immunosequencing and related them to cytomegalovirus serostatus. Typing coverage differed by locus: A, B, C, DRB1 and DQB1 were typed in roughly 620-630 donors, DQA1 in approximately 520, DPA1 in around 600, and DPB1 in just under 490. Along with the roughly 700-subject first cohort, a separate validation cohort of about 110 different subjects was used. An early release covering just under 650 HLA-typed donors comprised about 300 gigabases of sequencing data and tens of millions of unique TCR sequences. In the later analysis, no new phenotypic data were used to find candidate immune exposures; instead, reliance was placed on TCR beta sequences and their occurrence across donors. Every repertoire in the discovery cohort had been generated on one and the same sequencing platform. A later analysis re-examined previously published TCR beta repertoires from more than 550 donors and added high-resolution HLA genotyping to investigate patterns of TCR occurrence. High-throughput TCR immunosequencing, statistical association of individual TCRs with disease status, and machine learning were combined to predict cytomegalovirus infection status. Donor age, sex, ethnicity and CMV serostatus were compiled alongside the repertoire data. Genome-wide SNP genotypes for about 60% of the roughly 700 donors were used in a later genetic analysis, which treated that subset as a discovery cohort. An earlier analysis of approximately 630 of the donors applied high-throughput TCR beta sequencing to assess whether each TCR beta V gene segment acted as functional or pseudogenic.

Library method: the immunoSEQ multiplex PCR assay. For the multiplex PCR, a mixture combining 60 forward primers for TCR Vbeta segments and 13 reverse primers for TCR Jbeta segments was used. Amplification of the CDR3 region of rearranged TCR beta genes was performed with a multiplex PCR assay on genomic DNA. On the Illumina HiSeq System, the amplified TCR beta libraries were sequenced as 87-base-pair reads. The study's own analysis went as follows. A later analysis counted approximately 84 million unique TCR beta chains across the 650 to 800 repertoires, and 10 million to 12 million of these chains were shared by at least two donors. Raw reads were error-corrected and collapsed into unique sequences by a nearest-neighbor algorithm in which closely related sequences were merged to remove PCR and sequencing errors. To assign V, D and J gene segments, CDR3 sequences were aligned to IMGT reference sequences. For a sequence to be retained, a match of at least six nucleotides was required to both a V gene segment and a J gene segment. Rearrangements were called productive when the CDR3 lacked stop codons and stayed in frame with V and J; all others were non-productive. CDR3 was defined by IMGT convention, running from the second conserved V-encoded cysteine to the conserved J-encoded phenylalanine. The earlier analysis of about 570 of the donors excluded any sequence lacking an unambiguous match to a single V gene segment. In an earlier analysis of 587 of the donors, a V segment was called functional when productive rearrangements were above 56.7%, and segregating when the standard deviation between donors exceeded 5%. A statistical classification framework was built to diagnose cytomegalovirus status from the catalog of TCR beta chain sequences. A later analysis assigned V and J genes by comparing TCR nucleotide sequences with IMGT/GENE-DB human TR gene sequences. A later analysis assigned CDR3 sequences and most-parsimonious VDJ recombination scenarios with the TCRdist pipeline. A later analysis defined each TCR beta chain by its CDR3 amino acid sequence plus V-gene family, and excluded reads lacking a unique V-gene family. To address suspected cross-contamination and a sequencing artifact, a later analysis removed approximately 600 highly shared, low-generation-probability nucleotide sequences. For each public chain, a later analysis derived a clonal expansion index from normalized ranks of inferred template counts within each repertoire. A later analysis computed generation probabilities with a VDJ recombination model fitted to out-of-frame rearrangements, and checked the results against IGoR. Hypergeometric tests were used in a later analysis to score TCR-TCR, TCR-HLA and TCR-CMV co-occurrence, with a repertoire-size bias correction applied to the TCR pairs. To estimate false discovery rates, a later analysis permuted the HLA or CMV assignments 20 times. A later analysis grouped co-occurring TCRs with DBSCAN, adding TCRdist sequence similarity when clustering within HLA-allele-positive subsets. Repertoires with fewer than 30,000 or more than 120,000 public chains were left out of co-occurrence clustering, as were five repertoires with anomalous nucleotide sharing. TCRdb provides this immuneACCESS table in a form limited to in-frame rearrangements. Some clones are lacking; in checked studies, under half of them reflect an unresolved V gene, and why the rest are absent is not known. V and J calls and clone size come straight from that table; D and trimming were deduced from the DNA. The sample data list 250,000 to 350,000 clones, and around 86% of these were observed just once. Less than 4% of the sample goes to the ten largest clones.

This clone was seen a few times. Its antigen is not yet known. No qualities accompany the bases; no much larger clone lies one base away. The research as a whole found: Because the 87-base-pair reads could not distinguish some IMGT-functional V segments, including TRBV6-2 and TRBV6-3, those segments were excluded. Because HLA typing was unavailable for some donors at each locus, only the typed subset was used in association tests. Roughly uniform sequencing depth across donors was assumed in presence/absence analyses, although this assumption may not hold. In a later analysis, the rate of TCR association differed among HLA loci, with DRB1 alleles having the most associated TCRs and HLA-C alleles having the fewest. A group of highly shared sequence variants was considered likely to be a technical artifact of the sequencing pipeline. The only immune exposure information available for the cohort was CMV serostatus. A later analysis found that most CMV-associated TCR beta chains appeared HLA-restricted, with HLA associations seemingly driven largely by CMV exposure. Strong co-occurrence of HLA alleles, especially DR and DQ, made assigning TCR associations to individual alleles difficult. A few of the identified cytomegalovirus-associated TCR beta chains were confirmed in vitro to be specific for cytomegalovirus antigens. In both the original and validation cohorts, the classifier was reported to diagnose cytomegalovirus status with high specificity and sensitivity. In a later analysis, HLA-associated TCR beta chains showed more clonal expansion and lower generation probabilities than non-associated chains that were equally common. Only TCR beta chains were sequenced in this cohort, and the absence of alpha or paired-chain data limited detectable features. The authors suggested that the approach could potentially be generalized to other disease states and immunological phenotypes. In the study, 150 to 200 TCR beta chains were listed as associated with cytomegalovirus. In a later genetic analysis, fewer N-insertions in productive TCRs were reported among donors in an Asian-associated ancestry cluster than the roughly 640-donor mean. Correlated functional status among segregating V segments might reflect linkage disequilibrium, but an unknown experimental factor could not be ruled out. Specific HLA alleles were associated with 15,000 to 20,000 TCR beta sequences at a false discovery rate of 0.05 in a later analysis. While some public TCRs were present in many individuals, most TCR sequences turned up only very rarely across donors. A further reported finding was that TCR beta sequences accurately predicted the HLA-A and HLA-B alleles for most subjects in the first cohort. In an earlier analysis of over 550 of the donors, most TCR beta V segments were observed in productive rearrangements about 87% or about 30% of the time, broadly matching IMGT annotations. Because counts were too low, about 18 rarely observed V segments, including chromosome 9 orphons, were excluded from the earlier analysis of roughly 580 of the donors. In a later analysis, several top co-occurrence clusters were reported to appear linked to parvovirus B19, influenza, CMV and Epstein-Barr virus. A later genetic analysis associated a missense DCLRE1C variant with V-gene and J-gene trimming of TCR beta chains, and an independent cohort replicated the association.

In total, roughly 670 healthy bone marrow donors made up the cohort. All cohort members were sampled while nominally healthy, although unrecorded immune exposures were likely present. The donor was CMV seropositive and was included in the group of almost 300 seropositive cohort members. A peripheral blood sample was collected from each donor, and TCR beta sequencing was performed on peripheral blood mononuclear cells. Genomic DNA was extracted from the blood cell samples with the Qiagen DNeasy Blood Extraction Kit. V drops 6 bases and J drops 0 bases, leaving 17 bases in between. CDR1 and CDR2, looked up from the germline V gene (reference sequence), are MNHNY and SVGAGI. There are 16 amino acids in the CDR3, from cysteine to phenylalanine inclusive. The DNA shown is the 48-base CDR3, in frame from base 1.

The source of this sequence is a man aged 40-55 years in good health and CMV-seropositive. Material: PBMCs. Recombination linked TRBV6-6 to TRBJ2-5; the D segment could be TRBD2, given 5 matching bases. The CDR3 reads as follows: CASRKGASRYQETQYF. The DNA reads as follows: TGTGCCAGCAGAAAGGGAGCATCCAGGTACCAAGAGACCCAGTACTTC.